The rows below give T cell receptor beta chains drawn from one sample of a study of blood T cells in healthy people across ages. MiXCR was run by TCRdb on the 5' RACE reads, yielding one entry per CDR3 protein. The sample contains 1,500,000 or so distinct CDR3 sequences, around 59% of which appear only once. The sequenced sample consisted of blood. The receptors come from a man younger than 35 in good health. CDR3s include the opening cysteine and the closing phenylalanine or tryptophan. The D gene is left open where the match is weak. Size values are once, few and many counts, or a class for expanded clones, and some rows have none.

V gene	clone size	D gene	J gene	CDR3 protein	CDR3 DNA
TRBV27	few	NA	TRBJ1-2	CASRATGVKYGYTF	TGTGCCAGCCGGGCTACCGGGGTAAAATATGGCTACACCTTC
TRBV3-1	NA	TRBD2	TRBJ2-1	CASSQIPGTSGGAEQFF	TGTGCCAGCAGCCAAATACCGGGCACTAGCGGGGGGGCTGAGCAGTTCTTC
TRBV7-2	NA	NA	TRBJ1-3	CASSHRVISGNTIYF	TGTGCCAGCAGTCACAGGGTGATCTCTGGAAACACCATATATTTT
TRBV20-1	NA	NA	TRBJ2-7	CSARDRAKAHEQYF	TGCAGTGCTAGAGATCGGGCCAAAGCGCACGAGCAGTACTTC
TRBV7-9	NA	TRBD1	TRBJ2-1	CASSLTGEVVNEQFF	TGTGCCAGCAGCTTAACAGGGGAAGTTGTAAATGAGCAGTTCTTC
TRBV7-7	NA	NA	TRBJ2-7	CASRRPVVSYEQYF	TGTGCTAGCAGGCGCCCCGTTGTGTCCTACGAGCAGTACTTC
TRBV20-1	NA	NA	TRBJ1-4	CSAGGGHPTNEKLFF	TGCAGTGCTGGGGGGGGCCACCCAACTAATGAAAAACTGTTTTTT
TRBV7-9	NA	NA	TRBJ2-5	CASGPRGTGSETQYF	TGTGCCAGCGGGCCAAGGGGGACGGGGTCCGAGACCCAGTACTTC
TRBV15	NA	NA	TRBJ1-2	CATSPSGGSPYGYTF	TGTGCCACCAGTCCTTCGGGGGGGAGTCCCTATGGCTACACCTTC
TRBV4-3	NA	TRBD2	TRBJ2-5	CASSQGLRGDQYF	TGCGCCAGCAGCCAAGGTCTTCGGGGGGACCAGTACTTC
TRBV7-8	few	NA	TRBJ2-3	CASMQPPGGTDTQYF	TGTGCCAGCATGCAACCACCGGGGGGCACAGATACGCAGTATTTT
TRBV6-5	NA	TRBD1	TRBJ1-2	CASSASDRGDNYGYTF	TGTGCCAGCAGTGCCTCGGACAGGGGAGATAACTATGGCTACACCTTC
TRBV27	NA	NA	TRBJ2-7	CASSSLQGPRDLYEQYF	TGTGCCAGCAGCTCTCTTCAGGGGCCCCGCGATCTATACGAGCAGTACTTC
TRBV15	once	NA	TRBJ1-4	CATIEATNEKLFF	TGTGCCACCATCGAAGCAACTAATGAAAAACTGTTTTTT
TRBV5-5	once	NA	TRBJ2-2	CASTHEVTGELFF	TGTGCCAGCACCCACGAAGTAACCGGGGAGCTGTTTTTT
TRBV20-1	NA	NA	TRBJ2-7	CSASWRGYEQYF	TGCAGTGCTAGTTGGCGAGGGTACGAGCAGTACTTC
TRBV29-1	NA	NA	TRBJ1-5	CSRRNQPQHF	TGCAGCCGGAGGAATCAGCCCCAGCATTTT
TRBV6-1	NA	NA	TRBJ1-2	CASSELFAGQANYGYTF	TGTGCCAGCAGTGAATTGTTTGCAGGCCAAGCTAACTATGGCTACACCTTC
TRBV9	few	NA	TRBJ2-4	CASSVGLGLEAKNIQYF	TGTGCCAGCAGCGTAGGATTAGGGTTGGAAGCCAAAAACATTCAGTACTTC
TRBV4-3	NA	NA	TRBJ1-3	CASSQVQIDTIYF	TGCGCCAGCAGCCAAGTACAGATTGACACCATATATTTT
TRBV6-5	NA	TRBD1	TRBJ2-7	CAIGTGLHEQYF	TGTGCCATCGGGACAGGGCTCCACGAGCAGTACTTC
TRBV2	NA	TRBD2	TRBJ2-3	CASRPLAGGPDTQYF	TGTGCCAGCAGACCCCTAGCGGGAGGGCCCGATACGCAGTATTTT
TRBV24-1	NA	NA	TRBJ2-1	CATSDLGGMYNEQFF	TGTGCCACCAGTGATTTGGGAGGAATGTACAATGAGCAGTTCTTC
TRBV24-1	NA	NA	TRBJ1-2	CATSGPSTGLYGHTF	TGTGCCACCAGTGGCCCCTCGACAGGCCTCTATGGCCACACCTTC
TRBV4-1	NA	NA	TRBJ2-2	CASSQAGITGELFF	TGCGCCAGCAGCCAAGCAGGCATCACCGGGGAGCTGTTTTTT
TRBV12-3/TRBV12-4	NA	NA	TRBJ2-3	CASTTIRTDTQYF	TGTGCCAGCACCACCATCAGGACAGATACGCAGTATTTT
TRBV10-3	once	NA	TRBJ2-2	CAIGGHGELFF	TGTGCCATCGGAGGGCACGGGGAGCTGTTTTTT
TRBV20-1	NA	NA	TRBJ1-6	CSAAQGTNNSPLHF	TGCAGTGCGGCGCAGGGAACAAATAATTCACCCCTCCACTTT
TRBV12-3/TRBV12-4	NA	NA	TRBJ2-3	CASMEGLADTQYF	TGTGCCAGCATGGAGGGCTTGGCAGATACGCAGTATTTT
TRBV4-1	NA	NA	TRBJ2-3	CAGSQVASSTDTQYF	TGCGCCGGCAGCCAAGTGGCGTCTAGCACAGATACGCAGTATTTT
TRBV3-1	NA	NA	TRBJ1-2	CASSQDRRALMGYTF	TGTGCCAGCAGCCAAGATAGGCGGGCCCTCATGGGCTACACCTTC
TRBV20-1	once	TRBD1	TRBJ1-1	CSARSGGGEAFF	TGCAGTGCTCGATCAGGGGGCGGGGAAGCTTTCTTT
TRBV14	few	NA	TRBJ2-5	CASSLFDFQETQYF	TGTGCCAGCAGCCTGTTCGATTTCCAAGAGACCCAGTACTTC
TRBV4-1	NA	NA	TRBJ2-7	CASSQARVTSDEQYF	TGCGCCAGCAGCCAAGCACGGGTGACCTCCGACGAGCAGTACTTC
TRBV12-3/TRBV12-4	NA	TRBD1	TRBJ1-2	CASTDAGGLTGYTF	TGTGCCAGCACAGACGCAGGGGGCTTGACCGGCTACACCTTC
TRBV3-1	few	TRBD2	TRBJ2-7	CASRRTSGSFPPHEQYF	TGTGCCAGCAGACGGACTAGCGGGAGTTTCCCCCCCCACGAGCAGTACTTC
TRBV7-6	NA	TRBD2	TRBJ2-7	CASSRSSGKDYEQYF	TGTGCCAGCAGCCGATCTAGCGGTAAGGACTACGAGCAGTACTTC
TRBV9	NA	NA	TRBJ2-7	CASSVAPGGQLYNEQYF	TGTGCCAGCAGCGTCGCGCCGGGCGGACAACTGTACAATGAGCAGTACTTC
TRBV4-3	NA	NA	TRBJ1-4	CASSPQGGTPDEKLFF	TGCGCCAGCAGCCCGCAGGGCGGGACACCTGATGAAAAACTGTTTTTT